The text below deals with one T cell receptor beta chain. As yet, its antigen is unknown. Data came from immunoSEQ multiplex PCR; TCRdb stores just in-frame clones and leaves some out. This sample has approximately 100,000 clones, with approximately 87% found just once. The data were taken from a study of T cell responses to AZD1222 COVID-19 vaccine. The study, taken as a whole, reports: The donors showed a predominance of white British ancestry and of females, with possible underestimation of clonal diversity. At study baseline, merely six AZD1222 recipients were seropositive. As reported, nearly half of all spike-specific TCRs target variant regions that are unmutated.

The CDR3 covers 11 residues. The V and J ends lost 4 bases and 8 bases, in that order; junction bases with no gene match: 0. Germline CDR1 is SGHNT and CDR2 is YYREEE (reference sequence). This clonotype was sampled from an adult in good health. The chain has TRBV5-4 and TRBJ1-2; the match to TRBD1 covers 9 bases. Sequenced here: peripheral blood, sampled on day 0 of AZD1222 vaccination. CDR3 nucleotide sequence: TGTGCCAGCAGCACAGGGGGCGGCTACACCTTC. Its translation: CASSTGGGYTF.